The subject of this entry is one TCR beta chain. Its antigen is as yet unknown. Trimming pared 8 bases from V and 1 base from J, leaving 12 bases between. This CDR3 has 13 amino acids. Germline V gene lookup returns CDR1 MNHEY and CDR2 SVGAGI. Using immunoSEQ multiplex PCR, the repertoire was profiled, and TCRdb retains in-frame clones only, with some absent. This sample has around 150,000 clones, with more than 75% found just once. The data were taken from a study of T cell responses to AZD1222 COVID-19 vaccine. Overall study findings and caveats: Without day 14 samples, only post-peak T cell repertoires were studied. White British ancestry dominated among donors, who included more females, and clonal diversity was possibly underestimated. The study identified only 6 or 7 AZD1222 recipients as seropositive at baseline. Vaccine-related CD4 TCRs covered spike, predominating at 160-218 and 743-854.

The source material was peripheral blood, sampled 28 days after the second AZD1222 dose. The rearrangement links TRBV6-5 to TRBJ2-7; D not resolved. The sequence came from an adult who received the AZD1222 COVID-19 vaccine. The CDR3 coding sequence is TGTGCCAGCTTGGTGACCGCTTCCTACGAGCAGTACTTC. This gives the protein CASLVTASYEQYF.